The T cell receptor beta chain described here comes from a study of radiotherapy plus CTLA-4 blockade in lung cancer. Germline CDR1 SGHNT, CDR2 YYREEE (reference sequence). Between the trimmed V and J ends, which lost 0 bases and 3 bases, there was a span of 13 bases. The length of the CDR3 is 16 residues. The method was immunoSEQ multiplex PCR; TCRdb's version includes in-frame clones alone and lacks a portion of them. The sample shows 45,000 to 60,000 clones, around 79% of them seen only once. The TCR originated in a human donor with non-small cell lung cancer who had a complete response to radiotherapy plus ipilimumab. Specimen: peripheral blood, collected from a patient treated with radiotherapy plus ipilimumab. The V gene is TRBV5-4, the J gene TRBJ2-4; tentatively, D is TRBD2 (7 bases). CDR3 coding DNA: TGTGCCAGCAGCTTGGCCGGGGGGCTTGGCAAAAACATTCAGTACTTC. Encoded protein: CASSLAGGLGKNIQYF.